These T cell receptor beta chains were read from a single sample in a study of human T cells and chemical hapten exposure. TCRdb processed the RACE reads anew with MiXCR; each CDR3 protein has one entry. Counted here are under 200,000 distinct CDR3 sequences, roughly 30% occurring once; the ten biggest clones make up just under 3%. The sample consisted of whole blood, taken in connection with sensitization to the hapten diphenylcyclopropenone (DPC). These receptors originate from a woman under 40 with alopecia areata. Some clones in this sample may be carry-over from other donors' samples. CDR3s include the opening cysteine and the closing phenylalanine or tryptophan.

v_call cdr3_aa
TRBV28 CASRHSGPGMNEQFF
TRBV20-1 CSANDPTSGRGDTQYF
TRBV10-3 CAIRNRTGTYEQYF
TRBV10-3 CAINPGASSYEQYF
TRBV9 CASSVGGGRSSTDTQYF
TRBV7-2 CASSFIAGGVGELFF
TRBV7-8 CASSPRPGFGNEQFF
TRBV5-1 CASSFQGTYEQYF
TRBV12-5 CASGLPLRGSYNEQFF
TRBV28 CASSFNPSSSSYNEQFF
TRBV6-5 CASRRLTEQFF
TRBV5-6 CASSLVGDLGTEAFF
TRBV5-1 CASSEDRGDYEQYF
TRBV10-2 CASSGLGNEQFF
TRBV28 CASWGLNEAFF
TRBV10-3 CATTGQGIRVRNTEAFF
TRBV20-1 CSARLAGAYEQYF
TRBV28 CASSRQGIRDTQYF
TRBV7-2 CASSSGTGAHNEQFF
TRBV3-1 CASSQDSPKDYTF
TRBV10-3 CAISEGGSDTQYF
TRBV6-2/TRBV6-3 CASTRGMNTEAFF
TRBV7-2 CASSPTRLSYNEQFF
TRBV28 CASRLPGQGNQPQHF
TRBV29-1 CSVIPGQSQAFF
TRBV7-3 CASSLSRGETQYF
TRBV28 CASRTGGGSYNEQFF
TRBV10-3 CAISVGTSGRAGEEQFF
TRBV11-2 CASSQGGTAAYEQYF
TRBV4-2 CASSQGRDRADGNTIYF